Each of the 2 T cell receptor beta chains below was sequenced from the same sample in a study of blood T cell repertoires in COVID-19. The protocol was immunoSEQ multiplex PCR, while the TCRdb copy is restricted to in-frame clones and leaves out a portion. The sample records 100,000 to 150,000 clones, approximately 82% being singletons. What was sequenced was peripheral blood. The receptors come from an elderly man with active or convalescent COVID-19.

The rearrangement uses TRBV4-3 and TRBJ1-6, with 10 bases matching TRBD1. Losses at the gene ends were 0 bases for V and 2 bases for J; bases not matched to a gene: 13. This CDR3 is 21 amino acids long. CDR1 is LGHNA and CDR2 is YSLEER in the germline V gene. The CDR3 is CASSQDPPGTGAMAYNSPLHF. CDR3 DNA sequence: TGCGCCAGCAGCCAAGACCCTCCCGGGACAGGGGCCATGGCCTATAATTCACCCCTCCACTTT.

This chain links TRBV5-6 with TRBJ1-6; 8 nucleotides agree with TRBD1. V shed 0 bases and J 9 bases; nucleotides not matched to a gene: 2. CDR1 and CDR2 from the germline V gene are SGHDT and YYEEEE. The CDR3 is 14 residues long. CDR3 amino acids: CASSLGTGSSPLHF. CDR3 sequence (DNA): TGTGCCAGCAGCTTGGGGACAGGGAGTTCACCCCTCCACTTT.